This TCR beta chain was found in a study of regulatory T cells in long-lasting Graves disease. Turning to the study itself: In persistent Graves' disease, antithyroid drugs had been taken for over 5 years and TSH receptor antibodies stayed positive.

Study-wide points: Relative to newly diagnosed Graves' patients, persistent ones had lower TCR diversity. Sharing of public clonotypes was greater in persistent patients (about 2,500) than in new patients (about 970).

As to time point: persistent/refractory GD, antithyroid drugs over 5 years with positive TRAb. PBMCs were the source of the RNA used for TCR sequencing. Investigators prepared the TCR beta libraries by applying iRepertoire HTBI primers and Arm-PCR of CDR3 regions. One entry per CDR3 protein, called by TCRdb with MiXCR from the multiplex PCR reads. The table records roughly 450,000 distinct CDR3 sequences, roughly 22% of them present only once. This clonotype was recorded many times. The target antigen is unknown. The starting material was peripheral blood mononuclear cells (PBMCs), obtained when the disease was refractory, from a patient treated with antithyroid drugs. This receptor was taken from a female donor with Graves disease.

CDR3 sequence reads: CASSTPAVETQYF. The CDR3 nucleotides read TGTGCCAGCAGTACCCCGGCAGTAGAGACCCAGTACTTC. The rearrangement links TRBV28 to TRBJ2-5; no firm D call. Per the germline V gene, CDR1 is MDHEN and CDR2 is SYDVKM. The V and J ends lost 5 bases and 4 bases respectively, with 11 bases between them. The CDR3 is 13 amino acids.